This entry concerns a single T cell receptor beta chain. No antigen is known for it. Generated by immunoSEQ multiplex PCR, the TCRdb table keeps only in-frame clones and is missing some. Found here are approximately 9,800 clones, approximately 90% of them singletons; the top ten hold about 27%. Deletions cut 1 base from V and 3 bases from J, with 19 bases between. The CDR3 contains 17 residues. Looked up from germline, CDR1 is SGHVS and CDR2 is FNYEAQ. This sample was taken from a study of STAT3 mutations in large granular lymphocyte leukemia. Study-wide background: Roughly half the longitudinally sequenced T-LGLL patients had canonical STAT3 mutations. More than half of T-LGLL patients received immunosuppressive therapy.

Study findings and constraints: Every T-LGLL patient had at least one immunodominant TCRbeta clonotype. Persisting codominant clonotypes may have hidden a small pathogenic clone.

The chain is built from TRBV7-6 and TRBJ2-7; D perhaps matches TRBD2 (5 bases). The receptor's source is a man in his fifties or sixties with T-cell large granular lymphocyte leukemia. Some clones in this sample may be carry-over from other donors' samples. The material sequenced was peripheral blood mononuclear cells. The CDR3 region has the DNA TGTGCCAGCAGCTTAGTCGTTTTTGAGACGGGAAGCTACGAGCAGTACTTC. Amino acids: CASSLVVFETGSYEQYF. The whole variable domain, remainder taken from reference TRBV7-6 and TRBJ2-7, is GAGVSQSPRYKVTKRGQDVALRCDPISGHVSLYWYRQALGQGPEFLTYFNYEAQQDKSGLPNDRFSAERPEGSISTLTIQRTEQRDSAMYRCASSLVVFETGSYEQYFGPGTRLTVT.